This TCR beta chain was obtained from a study of blood T cells in healthy people across ages. As regards this clonotype: The antigen remains unidentified. A much bigger clone sits one base away, suggesting this may be a read error.

Regarding the study as a whole: Long-lived donors carried more naive CD4+ cells and greater diversity than aged donors. It was not possible, with unsorted PBMCs, to conclusively compare naive and antigen-experienced cells.

This CDR3 is 16 amino acids long. Germline-derived CDR1 and CDR2 are SGHTA and FQGTGA. The V and J ends lost 5 bases and 6 bases respectively, with 20 bases between them. Combining a sample-barcoded 5' primer with a J-beta primer mix, a second PCR ran for roughly 6 to 12 cycles. TCRdb reprocessed the 5' RACE reads via MiXCR and lists one record per CDR3 protein. Of 600,000 to 800,000 distinct CDR3 sequences detected, approximately 52% appear once; the ten largest clones hold 13%. The receptor comes from a woman older than 75 in good health. V gene TRBV7-3 combines with J gene TRBJ2-1; D may be TRBD1 (6 bases). Sequencing input: blood. The CDR3 nucleotides are TGTGCCAGCAGCCTCCAGTCCGGGACAATAGGCAATGAGCAGTTCTTC. This sequence encodes CASSLQSGTIGNEQFF.